This T cell receptor (beta chain) was profiled in a study of blood T cells in healthy people across ages. General study results and limits: Diversity figures derived from one million T cells were judged to underestimate the true value.

PCR was performed a second time for 7 to 11 cycles using a sample-barcoded 5' primer and a J-beta primer mix. MiXCR, run by TCRdb on the 5' RACE reads, gives a single entry per CDR3 protein. The sample lists about a million distinct CDR3 sequences; about 53% were seen once. The trim removed 6 bases at V and 1 base at J, leaving 6 bases unmatched. The CDR3 consists of 15 residues. In regard to this clonotype: Its antigen is unknown.

The study drew donors from healthy Caucasian individuals in Russia aged roughly 6 to 95. Input material: blood. The V gene is TRBV12-3 or TRBV12-4, the J gene TRBJ2-4, with 7 bases lining up with TRBD1. This TCR came from a woman aged 55-70 years in good health. The CDR3 nucleotides read TGTGCCAGCAGCCCGACAGGGTCGGCCAAAAACATTCAGTACTTC. It translates to CASSPTGSAKNIQYF.